This T cell receptor (beta chain) emerged from a study of shared clonotypes between healthy human individuals. Naive CD8 isolation took CD45RO-negative cells positively selected for CCR7 and excluded terminally differentiated effector memory CD45RA+ cells. Generated by immunoSEQ multiplex PCR, the TCRdb table keeps only in-frame clones and is missing some. In the table there are some 2.1 million clones, just over 90% of which are singletons. The CDR3 is 14 amino acids. Germline V gives CDR1 WNHNN, CDR2 SYGVQD (reference sequence). The ends were cut back, 3 bases at V and 1 base at J, with 6 bases in the middle.

The rearrangement uses TRBV10-1 and TRBJ2-2; D ambiguous. The TCR sequence derives from a man aged 18 to 29 in good health. Some clones in this sample may be carry-over from other donors' samples. The specimen sequenced was naive CD8+ T cells from PBMCs. The CDR3 nucleotides read TGCGCCAGCAGTGATACAAGGAACACCGGGGAGCTGTTTTTT. It codes for CASSDTRNTGELFF.